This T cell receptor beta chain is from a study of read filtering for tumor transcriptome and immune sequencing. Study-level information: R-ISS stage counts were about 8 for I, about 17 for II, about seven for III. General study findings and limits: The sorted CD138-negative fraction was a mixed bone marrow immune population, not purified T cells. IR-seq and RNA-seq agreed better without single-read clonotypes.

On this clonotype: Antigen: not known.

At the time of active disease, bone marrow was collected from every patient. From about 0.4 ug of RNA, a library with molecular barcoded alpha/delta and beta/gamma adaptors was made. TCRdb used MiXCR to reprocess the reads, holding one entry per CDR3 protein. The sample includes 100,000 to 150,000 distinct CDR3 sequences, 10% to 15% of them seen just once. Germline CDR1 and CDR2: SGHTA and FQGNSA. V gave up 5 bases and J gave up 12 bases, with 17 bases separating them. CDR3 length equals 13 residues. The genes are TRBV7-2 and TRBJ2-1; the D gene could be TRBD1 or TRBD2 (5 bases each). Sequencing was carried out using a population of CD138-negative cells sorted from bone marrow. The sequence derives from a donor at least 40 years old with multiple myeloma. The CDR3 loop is CASSLHTGTGQFF. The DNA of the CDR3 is TGTGCCAGCAGCCTTCACACGGGGACGGGGCAGTTCTTC.